Listed here are 8 T cell receptor beta chains from one sample, sequenced in a study of cytomegalovirus exposure and HLA in healthy donors. Primers for the PCR totalled 60 Vbeta and 13 Jbeta. TCRdb's copy holds only in-frame clones and misses some; the assay was immunoSEQ multiplex PCR. The table records roughly 150,000 clones, 70% to 80% of them present only once. The sequenced material came from PBMCs. These receptors were collected from a woman in her thirties or forties in good health and CMV-seronegative.

The V call is TRBV11-3, the J call TRBJ1-1; D not certain. V lost 1 base to trimming and J lost 7 bases, with 19 bases between them. Germline-derived CDR1 and CDR2 are SGHNT and YENEEA. This CDR3 comprises 16 residues. This chain's CDR3 is CASSLGNLPGEGEAFF. The DNA of the CDR3 is TGTGCCAGCAGCTTAGGGAACCTTCCGGGAGAAGGTGAAGCTTTCTTT.

The gene calls are TRBV13 and TRBJ2-2, with D possibly TRBD1 on 6 matching bases. Trimming took 5 bases from V and 4 from J, leaving 11 bases between them. The CDR3 consists of 14 residues. The V gene's germline CDR1 is PRHDT and CDR2 FYEKMQ (reference sequence). The chain's CDR3 is CASSTGYFTGELFF. The CDR3 nucleotides are TGTGCCAGCAGCACAGGGTATTTCACCGGGGAGCTGTTTTTT. Full variable domain (rest looked up from reference TRBV13 and TRBJ2-2): AAGVIQSPRHLIKEKRETATLKCYPIPRHDTVYWYQQGPGQDPQFLISFYEKMQSDKGSIPDRFSAQQFSDYHSELNMSSLELGDSALYFCASSTGYFTGELFFGEGSRLTVL.

Only a few counts were recorded for this clone. At the DNA level, this CDR3 is encoded by other sequences in the same sample as well. V is TRBV28 and J is TRBJ2-5, with D possibly being TRBD2 (7 bases). The germline V gene encodes CDR1 MDHEN and CDR2 SYDVKM. Trimming pared 6 bases from V and 9 bases from J, leaving 17 bases between. The CDR3 extends over 13 amino acids. In DNA, the CDR3 is TGTGCCAGCAGGGTAGGGGGGGCCTCAGCCCAGTACTTC. It yields the protein CASRVGGASAQYF.

This sequence joins TRBV28 and TRBJ1-2; D uncertain. V lost 1 base to trimming and J lost 8 bases, with 14 bases between them. CDR1 and CDR2 from the germline V gene are MDHEN and SYDVKM. This CDR3 is 14 amino acids long. CDR3 sequence: CASSLSGNLRGYTF. CDR3 coding DNA: TGTGCCAGCAGTTTATCGGGGAATCTACGGGGCTACACCTTC.

The chain is built from TRBV9 and TRBJ2-2, with a weak D call TRBD1 (7 bases). The CDR3 is 16 amino acids. Deletions cut 3 bases from V and 4 bases from J, with 16 bases between. Looked up from germline, CDR1 is SGDLS and CDR2 is YYNGEE. The CDR3 sequence: CASSGEGGGLTGELFF. The CDR3 coding sequence is TGTGCCAGCAGCGGCGAAGGAGGGGGCCTCACCGGGGAGCTGTTTTTT.

The chain carries TRBV7-6 and TRBJ2-3, with a tentative D call TRBD2 (5 bases). Germline values: CDR1 SGHVS, CDR2 FNYEAQ. This CDR3 contains 14 residues. Trimming removed 4 bases from V and 2 bases from J, with 10 bases in between. The CDR3 spells CASSSGLHTDTQYF. CDR3 sequence (DNA): TGTGCCAGCAGCTCTGGACTGCACACAGATACGCAGTATTTT. Full variable domain (rest looked up from reference TRBV7-6 and TRBJ2-3): GAGVSQSPRYKVTKRGQDVALRCDPISGHVSLYWYRQALGQGPEFLTYFNYEAQQDKSGLPNDRFSAERPEGSISTLTIQRTEQRDSAMYRCASSSGLHTDTQYFGPGTRLTVL.

This clone was seen a few times. The chain has TRBV7-9 and TRBJ2-6; D is undetermined. V lost 4 bases and J lost 4, with 5 bases in between. Germline loops: CDR1 SEHNR, CDR2 FQNEAQ (reference sequence). This CDR3 is 13 amino acids long. The CDR3 DNA reads TGTGCCAGCAGCTCCGTGGGGGCCAACGTCCTGACTTTC. This translates into CASSSVGANVLTF.

This chain uses TRBV27 with TRBJ1-1, with a weak D call TRBD1 (6 bases). The germline V gene encodes CDR1 MNHEY and CDR2 SMNVEV (reference sequence). Trimming stripped 5 bases from V and 1 base from J, with 23 bases between. The CDR3 loop spans 18 amino acids. The CDR3: CASSLIPDKDSSNTEAFF. In nucleotides, the CDR3 is TGTGCCAGCAGTCTCATACCCGATAAGGACAGTTCGAACACTGAAGCTTTCTTT.